This TCR beta chain is from a study of PD-1 blockade in classical Hodgkin lymphoma. This table comes from immunoSEQ multiplex PCR, and its TCRdb copy is limited to in-frame clones, with some not included. The data contain 43,000 or so clones, roughly 73% of them singletons. This clone has only a few counts. The identical CDR3 is also encoded by other nucleotide sequences in the sample. Germline values: CDR1 SGDLS, CDR2 YYNGEE. With V trimmed by 0 bases and J by 2 bases, 3 bases remained unmatched. CDR3 length: 15 residues. Relapse after autologous stem cell transplantation occurred in every patient, and brentuximab vedotin exposure varied.

The material sequenced was peripheral blood mononuclear cells (PBMCs), taken at baseline. This receptor was obtained from a human donor with classical Hodgkin lymphoma. The chain employs TRBV9 and TRBJ1-2; 8 bases match TRBD1. The CDR3, as DNA: TGTGCCAGCAGCGTAGTGGCAGGGGGCAACTATGGCTACACCTTC. Its protein is CASSVVAGGNYGYTF.